The text below deals with one TCR beta chain. Its antigen is not known. Assay: immunoSEQ multiplex PCR; the TCRdb copy retains only in-frame clones and omits some. The data contain approximately 110,000 clones, under 90% of them singletons. Per germline, CDR1 SGHRS and CDR2 YFSETQ. J was trimmed by 2 bases and V by 4 bases; bases with no gene match: 6. The CDR3 is 16 residues long. The data stem from a study of T cell responses to AZD1222 COVID-19 vaccine. Findings of the study overall: Spike was spanned by vaccine-associated CD4 TCRs, with dominance at 160-218 and 743-854. Repertoires were obtained only post-peak T cell response. White British ancestry dominated among donors, who included more females, and clonal diversity was possibly underestimated.

This clonotype originated in an adult in good health. The chain recombines TRBV5-1 with TRBJ2-2; 9 bases match TRBD1. The sequencing here drew on peripheral blood, taken on day 0 of AZD1222 vaccination. The CDR3 DNA reads TGCGCCAGCAGCGGAACAGGGGGCGTTAACACCGGGGAGCTGTTTTTT. It translates to CASSGTGGVNTGELFF.